One sample yielded the 8 T cell receptor beta chains listed below, sequenced in a study of T cells in Graves' hyperthyroidism and ophthalmopathy. TCR beta CDR3 region amplification was performed from RNA transcripts. First-round RT-PCR with HTBI primers amplified the TCR CDR3 region. TCRdb redid the calling of the multiplex PCR reads with MiXCR, one entry per CDR3 protein. The sample includes 750,000 to 900,000 distinct CDR3 sequences, around 39% of them seen just once. The sequencing input was blood. The source is a man younger than 30 with Graves' hyperthyroidism.

This clonotype was observed at least ten times. The chain links TRBV2 to TRBJ1-1, with D unresolved. Trimming removed 6 bases from V and 1 base from J, with 18 bases in between. The length of the CDR3 is 16 residues. Germline CDR1 and CDR2: SNHLY and FYNNEI. The CDR3 nucleotides read TGTGCCAGCAGGGTTCCGGAGAGGGAGGCGAACACTGAAGCTTTCTTT. This encodes CASRVPEREANTEAFF.

This clonotype was picked up one time. This may come from a read error, since a much larger clone is one base off. The rearrangement links TRBV7-9 to TRBJ1-1; D perhaps matches TRBD1 (6 bases). CDR3 length: 14 residues. CDR1 is SEHNR and CDR2 is FQNEAQ in the germline V gene (reference sequence). CDR3 sequence reads: CASSLMQGYTEASF. The CDR3 bases are TGTGCCAGCAGCTTAATGCAGGGGTACACTGAAGCTTCCTTT.

For this clonotype: This may be a read error, as it is one base from a much larger clone. This chain uses TRBV29-1 with TRBJ2-7; 9 bases are shared with TRBD1. V dropped 5 bases and J dropped 5; count of bases not matched to a gene: 7. The CDR3 extends over 13 amino acids. Germline loops: CDR1 SQVTM, CDR2 ANQGSEA. In nucleotides, the CDR3 is TGCAGCGTTTGGGTACAGGGGGCCAACGAGCAGTACTTC. This codes for CSVWVQGANEQYF.

This clonotype was observed many times. The chain employs TRBV7-2 and TRBJ2-6; D gene uncertain. This CDR3 comprises 15 residues. Germline CDR1 and CDR2: SGHTA and FQGNSA. The V gene lost 4 bases and the J gene lost 0 bases, with 7 bases spanning the gap. CDR3 in amino acids: CASSYSRSGANVLTF. CDR3 nucleotides: TGTGCCAGCAGCTATAGCCGCTCTGGGGCCAACGTCCTGACTTTC.

This clonotype was recorded many times. The gene calls are TRBV2 and TRBJ1-4; D possibly corresponds to TRBD1 (5 bases). V lost 1 base, J lost 8 bases, and 14 bases lay in between. This CDR3 has 15 amino acids. Germline V gene data show CDR1 as SNHLY and CDR2 as FYNNEI. CDR3 coding DNA: TGTGCCAGCAGTGAAGGCGCGGGGCCGGGGGAAAAACTGTTTTTT. Residues: CASSEGAGPGEKLFF.

This clonotype was found many times. J is TRBJ1-1 and V is TRBV10-2; D not certain. CDR1 is WSHSY and CDR2 is SAAADI in the germline V gene. V was pared by 0 bases and J by 3 bases, with 2 bases between. The CDR3 has 12 amino acids. This chain's CDR3 is CASSESYTEAFF. The CDR3 coding sequence is TGCGCCAGCAGTGAGTCGTACACTGAAGCTTTCTTT.

For this clonotype: One end of the junction varies from germline; a read error may be responsible. The chain uses TRBV4-1 and TRBJ1-5; D is undetermined. This CDR3 is built from 16 residues. Germline CDR1 MGHRA, CDR2 YSYEKL. CDR3: CASSQEVNNGNQPQHF. The CDR3 DNA reads TGTGCCAGCAGCCAAGAAGTTAACAACGGCAATCAGCCCCAGCATTTT.

This clonotype was seen ten or more times. The V call is TRBV10-3, the J call TRBJ2-7; TRBD1 matches at 8 bases. The CDR3 length is 12 residues. Germline loops: CDR1 ENHRY, CDR2 SYGVKD. Losses at the gene ends were 11 bases for V and 3 bases for J; bases not matched to a gene: 6. The CDR3 loop reads CASEDRDYEQYF. Written as DNA, the CDR3 is TGTGCCTCTGAGGACAGGGACTACGAGCAGTACTTC.